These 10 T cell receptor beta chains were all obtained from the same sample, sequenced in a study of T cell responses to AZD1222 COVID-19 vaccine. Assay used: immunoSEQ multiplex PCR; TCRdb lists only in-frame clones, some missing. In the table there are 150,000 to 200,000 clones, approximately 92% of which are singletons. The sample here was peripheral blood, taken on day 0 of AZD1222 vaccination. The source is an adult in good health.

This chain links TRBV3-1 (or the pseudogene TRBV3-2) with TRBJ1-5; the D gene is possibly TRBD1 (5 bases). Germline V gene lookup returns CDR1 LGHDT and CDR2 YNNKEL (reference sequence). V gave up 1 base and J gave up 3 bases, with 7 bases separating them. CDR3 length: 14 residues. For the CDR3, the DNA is TGTGCCAGCAGCCAAGGACAGCACAATCAGCCCCAGCATTTT. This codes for CASSQGQHNQPQHF.

This CDR3 is CASSSYDIFAGNTIYF. Written as DNA, the CDR3 is TGCGCCAGCAGCTCGTATGACATCTTCGCTGGAAACACCATATATTTT. The chain combines TRBV5-1 with TRBJ1-3; D unresolved. This CDR3 comprises 16 residues. The germline CDR1 and CDR2 sequences are SGHRS and YFSETQ. V was clipped by 3 bases and J by 2 bases, with 15 bases between them. Full variable domain (missing parts from reference TRBV5-1 and TRBJ1-3): KAGVTQTPRYLIKTRGQQVTLSCSPISGHRSVSWYQQTPGQGLQFLFEYFSETQRNKGNFPGRFSGRQFSNSRSEMNVSTLELGDSALYLCASSSYDIFAGNTIYFGEGSWLTVV.

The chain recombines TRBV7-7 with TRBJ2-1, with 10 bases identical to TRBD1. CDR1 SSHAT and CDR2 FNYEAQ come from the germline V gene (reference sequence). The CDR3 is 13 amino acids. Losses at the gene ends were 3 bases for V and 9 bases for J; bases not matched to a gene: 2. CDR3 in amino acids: CASSLDRGVEQFF. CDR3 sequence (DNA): TGTGCCAGCAGCTTGGACAGGGGGGTTGAGCAGTTCTTC.

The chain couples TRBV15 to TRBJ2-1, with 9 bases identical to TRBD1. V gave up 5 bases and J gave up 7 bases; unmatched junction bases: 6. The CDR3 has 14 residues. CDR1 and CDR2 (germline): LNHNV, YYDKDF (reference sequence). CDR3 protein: CATSVGQGKNEQFF. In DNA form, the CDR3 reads TGTGCCACCAGCGTGGGACAGGGTAAAAATGAGCAGTTCTTC.

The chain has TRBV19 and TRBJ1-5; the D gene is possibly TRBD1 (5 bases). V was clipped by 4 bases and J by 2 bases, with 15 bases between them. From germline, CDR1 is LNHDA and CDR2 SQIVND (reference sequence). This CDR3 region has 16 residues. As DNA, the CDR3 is TGTGCCAGTAGTACGGGGTTGGGGCCGGGCAATCAGCCCCAGCATTTT. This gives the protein CASSTGLGPGNQPQHF.

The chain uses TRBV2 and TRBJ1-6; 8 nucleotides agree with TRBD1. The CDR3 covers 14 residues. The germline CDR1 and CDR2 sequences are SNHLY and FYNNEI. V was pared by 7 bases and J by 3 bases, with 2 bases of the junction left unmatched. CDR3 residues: CASTGGNYNSPLHF. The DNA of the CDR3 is TGTGCCAGCACAGGGGGCAACTATAATTCACCCCTCCACTTT.

Here the CDR3 reads CATWTRGTGELFF. The CDR3 nucleotides are TGTGCCACCTGGACTAGGGGGACCGGGGAGCTGTTTTTT. The V gene is TRBV28, the J gene TRBJ2-2; D perhaps matches TRBD2 (7 bases). Germline assignment: CDR1 MDHEN and CDR2 SYDVKM. The CDR3 totals 13 residues. V was pared by 10 bases and J by 5 bases, with 14 bases between.

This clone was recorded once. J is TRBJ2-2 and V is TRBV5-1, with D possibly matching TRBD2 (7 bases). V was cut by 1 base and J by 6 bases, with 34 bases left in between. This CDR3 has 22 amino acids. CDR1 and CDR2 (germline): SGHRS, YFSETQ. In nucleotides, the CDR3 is TGCGCCAGCAGCTTGTCGGGGGGCGGCGGCCCGTTTGGGGCGAAGAGGGCCGGGGAGCTGTTTTTT. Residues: CASSLSGGGGPFGAKRAGELFF. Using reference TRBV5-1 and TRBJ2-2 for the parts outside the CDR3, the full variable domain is KAGVTQTPRYLIKTRGQQVTLSCSPISGHRSVSWYQQTPGQGLQFLFEYFSETQRNKGNFPGRFSGRQFSNSRSEMNVSTLELGDSALYLCASSLSGGGGPFGAKRAGELFFGEGSRLTVL.

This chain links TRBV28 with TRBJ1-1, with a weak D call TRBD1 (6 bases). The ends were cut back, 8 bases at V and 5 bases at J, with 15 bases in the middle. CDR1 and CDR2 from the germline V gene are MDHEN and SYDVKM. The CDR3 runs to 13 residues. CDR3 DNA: TGTGCCAGCTCGGGGGGCGTGGGGACTGAAGCTTTCTTT. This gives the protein CASSGGVGTEAFF.

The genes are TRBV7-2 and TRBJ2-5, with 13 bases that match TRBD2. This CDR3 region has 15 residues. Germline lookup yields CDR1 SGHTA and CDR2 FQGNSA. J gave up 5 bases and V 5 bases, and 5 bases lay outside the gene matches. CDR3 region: CASSTGLAGRETQYF. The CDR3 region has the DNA TGTGCCAGCAGCACGGGACTAGCGGGGCGGGAGACCCAGTACTTC.